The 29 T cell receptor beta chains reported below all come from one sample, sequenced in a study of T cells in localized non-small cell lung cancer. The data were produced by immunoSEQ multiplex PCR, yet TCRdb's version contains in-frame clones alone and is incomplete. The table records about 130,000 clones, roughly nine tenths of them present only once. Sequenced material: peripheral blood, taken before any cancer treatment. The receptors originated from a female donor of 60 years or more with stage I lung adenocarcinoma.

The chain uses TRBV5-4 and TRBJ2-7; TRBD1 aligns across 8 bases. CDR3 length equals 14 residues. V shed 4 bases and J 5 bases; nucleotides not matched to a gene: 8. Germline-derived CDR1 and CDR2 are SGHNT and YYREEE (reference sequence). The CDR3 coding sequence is TGTGCCAGCAGCCCCTATGACAGGGGTCACGAGCAGTACTTC. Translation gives CASSPYDRGHEQYF. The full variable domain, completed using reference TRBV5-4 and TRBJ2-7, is ETGVTQSPTHLIKTRGQQVTLRCSSQSGHNTVSWYQQALGQGPQFIFQYYREEENGRGNFPPRFSGLQFPNYSSELNVNALELDDSALYLCASSPYDRGHEQYFGPGTRLTVT.

CDR3 residues: CAWTLAGGPAFIATQYF. In DNA form, the CDR3 reads TGTGCCTGGACCCTAGCGGGAGGGCCCGCTTTCATCGCTACGCAGTATTTT. The genes are TRBV30 and TRBJ2-3; TRBD2 matches 12 bases. This CDR3 is built from 17 residues. Trimming removed 4 bases from V and 8 bases from J; junction bases left unmatched: 16. Germline loops: CDR1 GTSNPN, CDR2 SVGIG (reference sequence). Full variable domain (outside the CDR3, taken from reference TRBV30 and TRBJ2-3): SQTIHQWPATLVQPVGSPLSLECTVEGTSNPNLYWYRQAAGRGLQLLFYSVGIGQISSEVPQNLSASRPQDRQFILSSKKLLLSDSGFYLCAWTLAGGPAFIATQYFGPGTRLTVL.

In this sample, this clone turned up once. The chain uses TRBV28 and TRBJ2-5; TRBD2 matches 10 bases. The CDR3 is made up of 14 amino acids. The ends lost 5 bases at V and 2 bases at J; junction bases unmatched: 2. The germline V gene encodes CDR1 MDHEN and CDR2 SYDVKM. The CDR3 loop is CASSRAGGQETQYF. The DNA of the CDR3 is TGTGCCAGCAGTCGAGCGGGAGGGCAAGAGACCCAGTACTTC.

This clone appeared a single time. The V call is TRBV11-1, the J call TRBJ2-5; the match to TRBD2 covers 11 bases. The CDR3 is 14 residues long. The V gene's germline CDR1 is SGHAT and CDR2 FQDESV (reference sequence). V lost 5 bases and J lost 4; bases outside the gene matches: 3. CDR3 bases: TGTGCCAGCAGCCGGGGACTAGCGGCAGAGACCCAGTACTTC. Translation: CASSRGLAAETQYF.

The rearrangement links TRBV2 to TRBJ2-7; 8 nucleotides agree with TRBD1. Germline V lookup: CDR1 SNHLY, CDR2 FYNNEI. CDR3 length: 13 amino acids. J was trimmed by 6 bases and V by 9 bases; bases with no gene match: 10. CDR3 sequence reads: CASWGQATGEQYF. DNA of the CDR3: TGTGCCAGTTGGGGACAGGCTACCGGCGAGCAGTACTTC. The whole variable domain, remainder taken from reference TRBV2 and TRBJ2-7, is EPEVTQTPSHQVTQMGQEVILRCVPISNHLYFYWYRQILGQKVEFLVSFYNNEISEKSEIFDDQFSVERPDGSNFTLKIRSTKLEDSAMYFCASWGQATGEQYFGPGTRLTVT.

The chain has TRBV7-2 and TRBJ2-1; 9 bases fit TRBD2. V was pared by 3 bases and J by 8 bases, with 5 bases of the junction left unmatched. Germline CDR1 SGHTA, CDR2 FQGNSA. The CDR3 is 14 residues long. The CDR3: CASSLRGRVDEQFF. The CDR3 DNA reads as TGTGCCAGCAGCTTGCGCGGGAGGGTGGATGAGCAGTTCTTC.

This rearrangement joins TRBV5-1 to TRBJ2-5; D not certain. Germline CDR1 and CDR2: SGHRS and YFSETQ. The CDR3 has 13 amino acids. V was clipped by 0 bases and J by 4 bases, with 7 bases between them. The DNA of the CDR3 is TGCGCCAGCAGCTTGGGGTTAGGAGAGACCCAGTACTTC. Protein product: CASSLGLGETQYF.

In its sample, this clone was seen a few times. CDR3 bases: TGTGCCAGCAGCTTATCTACGGGGTTATCCGCCGAGCAGTACTTC. It is translated as CASSLSTGLSAEQYF. The gene calls are TRBV7-9 and TRBJ2-7; D might be TRBD2 (5 bases). Trimming stripped 2 bases from V and 6 bases from J, with 17 bases between. The CDR3 extends over 15 amino acids. Germline CDR1 reads SEHNR; CDR2 reads FQNEAQ (reference sequence).

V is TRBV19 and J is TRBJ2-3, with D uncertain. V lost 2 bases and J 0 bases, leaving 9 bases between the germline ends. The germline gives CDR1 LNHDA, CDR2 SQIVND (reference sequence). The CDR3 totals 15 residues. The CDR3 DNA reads TGTGCCAGTAGTATATGGGCCAGTAGCACAGATACGCAGTATTTT. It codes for CASSIWASSTDTQYF. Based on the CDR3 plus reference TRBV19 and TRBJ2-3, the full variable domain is DGGITQSPKYLFRKEGQNVTLSCEQNLNHDAMYWYRQDPGQGLRLIYYSQIVNDFQKGDIAEGYSVSREKKESFPLTVTSAQKNPTAFYLCASSIWASSTDTQYFGPGTRLTVL.

The CDR3 reads CAIRSTDLNYNEQFF. In DNA form, the CDR3 reads TGTGCCATCAGGAGTACCGACTTGAACTACAATGAGCAGTTCTTC. The chain employs TRBV10-3 and TRBJ2-1; no clear D. Trimming pared 6 bases from V and 3 bases from J, leaving 15 bases between. CDR3 length: 15 residues. CDR1 is ENHRY, CDR2 SYGVKD, per germline.

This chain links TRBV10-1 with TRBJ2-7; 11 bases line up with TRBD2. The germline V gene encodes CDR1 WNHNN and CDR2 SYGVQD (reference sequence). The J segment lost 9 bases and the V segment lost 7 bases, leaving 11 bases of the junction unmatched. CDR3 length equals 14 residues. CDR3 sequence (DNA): TGCGCCAGCAAACTAGCGGGAGCGGTTCGGGTGCAGTACTTC. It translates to CASKLAGAVRVQYF.

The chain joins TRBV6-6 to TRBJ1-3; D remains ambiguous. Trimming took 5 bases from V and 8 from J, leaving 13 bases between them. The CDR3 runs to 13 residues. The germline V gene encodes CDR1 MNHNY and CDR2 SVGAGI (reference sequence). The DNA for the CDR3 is TGTGCCAGCAGTCCCCTTGGAATCCACACCATATATTTT. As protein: CASSPLGIHTIYF.

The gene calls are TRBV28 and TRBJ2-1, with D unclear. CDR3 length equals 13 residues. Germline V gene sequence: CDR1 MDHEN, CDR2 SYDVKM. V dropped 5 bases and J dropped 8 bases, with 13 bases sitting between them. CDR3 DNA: TGTGCCAGCAGTCGAGGCGATGGCGATGAGCAGTTCTTC. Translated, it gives CASSRGDGDEQFF.

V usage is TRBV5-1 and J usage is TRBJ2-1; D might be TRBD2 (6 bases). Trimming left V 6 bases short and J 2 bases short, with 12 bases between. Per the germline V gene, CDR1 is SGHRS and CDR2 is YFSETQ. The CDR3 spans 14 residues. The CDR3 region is CASTWGGTYNEQFF. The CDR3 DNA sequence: TGCGCCAGCACTTGGGGCGGGACCTACAATGAGCAGTTCTTC.

CDR3: CASSSRTANTEAFF. CDR3 in DNA: TGCGCCAGCAGCTCCAGGACAGCGAACACTGAAGCTTTCTTT. This chain links TRBV5-1 with TRBJ1-1, with a tentative D call TRBD1 (6 bases). Germline V gene data show CDR1 as SGHRS and CDR2 as YFSETQ. Trimming removed 3 bases from V and 1 base from J, with 10 bases in between. The length of the CDR3 is 14 residues.

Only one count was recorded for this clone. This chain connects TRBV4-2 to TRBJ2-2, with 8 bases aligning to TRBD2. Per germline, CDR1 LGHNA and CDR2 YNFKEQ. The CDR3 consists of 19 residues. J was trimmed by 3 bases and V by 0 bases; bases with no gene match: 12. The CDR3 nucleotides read TGTGCCAGCAGCCAAGAGTCCGTCAGCGGGAGAATAGACACCGGGGAGCTGTTTTTT. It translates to CASSQESVSGRIDTGELFF.

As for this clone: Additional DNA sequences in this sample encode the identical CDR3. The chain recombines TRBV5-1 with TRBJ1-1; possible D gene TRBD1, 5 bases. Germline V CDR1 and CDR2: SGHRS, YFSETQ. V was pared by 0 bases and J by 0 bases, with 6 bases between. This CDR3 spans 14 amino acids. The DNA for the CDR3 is TGCGCCAGCAGCTTGGGAGGGGTGAACACTGAAGCTTTCTTT. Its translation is CASSLGGVNTEAFF.

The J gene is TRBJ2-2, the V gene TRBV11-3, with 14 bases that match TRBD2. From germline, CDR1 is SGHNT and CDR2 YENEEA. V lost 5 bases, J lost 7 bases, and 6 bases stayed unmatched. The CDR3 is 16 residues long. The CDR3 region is CASSARTSGRFGELFF. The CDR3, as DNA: TGTGCCAGCAGCGCAAGGACTAGCGGGAGGTTCGGGGAGCTGTTTTTT.

This chain's CDR3 is CASSQNTLGTSGREAYNEQFF. The CDR3 coding sequence is TGTGCCAGCAGCCAAAACACCCTCGGGACTAGCGGGAGGGAGGCGTACAATGAGCAGTTCTTC. The chain uses TRBV4-2 and TRBJ2-1, with 16 bases fitting TRBD2. Germline V gives CDR1 LGHNA, CDR2 YNFKEQ. J gave up 4 bases and V 2 bases, and 14 bases lay outside the gene matches. This CDR3 has 21 residues.

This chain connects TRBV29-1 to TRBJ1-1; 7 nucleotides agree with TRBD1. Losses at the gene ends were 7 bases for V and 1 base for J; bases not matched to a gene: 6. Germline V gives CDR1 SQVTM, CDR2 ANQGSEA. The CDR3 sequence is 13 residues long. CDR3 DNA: TGCAGCGCTGTTAGGACAGGGAACACTGAAGCTTTCTTT. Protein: CSAVRTGNTEAFF.

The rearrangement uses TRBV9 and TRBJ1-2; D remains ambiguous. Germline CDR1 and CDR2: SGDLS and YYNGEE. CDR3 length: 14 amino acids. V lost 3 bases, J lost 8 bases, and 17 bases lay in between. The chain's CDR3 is CASSAQVPGRGYTF. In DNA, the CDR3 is TGTGCCAGCAGCGCCCAAGTCCCCGGGAGGGGCTACACCTTC.

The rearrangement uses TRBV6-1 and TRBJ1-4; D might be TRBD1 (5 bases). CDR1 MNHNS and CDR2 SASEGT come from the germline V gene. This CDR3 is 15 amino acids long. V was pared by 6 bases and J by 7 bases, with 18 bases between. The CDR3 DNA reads TGTGCCAGCAGATCGGGCGGGGCAGGGCGTGAAAAACTGTTTTTT. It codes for CASRSGGAGREKLFF.

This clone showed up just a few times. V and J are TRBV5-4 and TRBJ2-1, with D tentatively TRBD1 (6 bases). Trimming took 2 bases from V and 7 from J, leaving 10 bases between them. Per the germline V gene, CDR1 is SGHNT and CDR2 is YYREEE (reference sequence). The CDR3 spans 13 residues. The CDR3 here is CASSFPDRNEQFF. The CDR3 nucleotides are TGTGCCAGCAGCTTCCCAGACAGGAATGAGCAGTTCTTC.

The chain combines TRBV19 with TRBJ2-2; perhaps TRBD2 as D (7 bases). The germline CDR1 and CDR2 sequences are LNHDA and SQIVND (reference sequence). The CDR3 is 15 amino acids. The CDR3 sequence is CAVRAGQGDTGELFF. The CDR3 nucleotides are TGTGCTGTTAGAGCGGGACAAGGGGACACCGGGGAGCTGTTTTTT. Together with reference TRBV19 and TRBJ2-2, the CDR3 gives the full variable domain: DGGITQSPKYLFRKEGQNVTLSCEQNLNHDAMYWYRQDPGQGLRLIYYSQIVNDFQKGDIAEGYSVSREKKESFPLTVTSAQKNPTAFYLCAVRAGQGDTGELFFGEGSRLTVL.

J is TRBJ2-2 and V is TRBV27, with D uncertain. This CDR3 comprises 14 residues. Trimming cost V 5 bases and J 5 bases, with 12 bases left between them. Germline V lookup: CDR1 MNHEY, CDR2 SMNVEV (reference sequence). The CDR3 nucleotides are TGTGCCAGCAGTCCCGGCTGGCTGACCGGGGAGCTGTTTTTT. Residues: CASSPGWLTGELFF.

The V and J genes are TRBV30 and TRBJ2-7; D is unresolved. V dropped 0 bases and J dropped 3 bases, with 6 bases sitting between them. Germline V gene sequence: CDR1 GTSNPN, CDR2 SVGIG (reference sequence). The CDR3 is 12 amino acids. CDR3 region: CAWSVPSYEQYF. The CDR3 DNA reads TGTGCCTGGAGTGTACCGAGCTACGAGCAGTACTTC.

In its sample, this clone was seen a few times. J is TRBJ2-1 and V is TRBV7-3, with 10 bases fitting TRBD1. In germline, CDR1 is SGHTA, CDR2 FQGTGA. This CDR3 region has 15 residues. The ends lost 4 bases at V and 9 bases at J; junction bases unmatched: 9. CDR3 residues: CASSSSGTGAGEQFF. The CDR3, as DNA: TGTGCCAGCAGCTCATCCGGGACAGGGGCTGGTGAGCAGTTCTTC. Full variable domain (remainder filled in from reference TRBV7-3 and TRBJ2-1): GAGVSQTPSNKVTEKGKYVELRCDPISGHTALYWYRQSLGQGPEFLIYFQGTGAADDSGLPNDRFFAVRPEGSVSTLKIQRTERGDSAVYLCASSSSGTGAGEQFFGPGTRLTVL.

The CDR3 loop reads CASFGGGGLLGYTF. CDR3 in DNA: TGTGCCAGCTTCGGCGGAGGGGGCTTACTTGGCTACACCTTC. The rearrangement joins TRBV28 to TRBJ1-2; 7 nucleotides line up with TRBD1. Germline values: CDR1 MDHEN, CDR2 SYDVKM. V shed 8 bases, J shed 7 bases, and the junction held 13 bases outside the gene matches. There are 14 residues in the CDR3.

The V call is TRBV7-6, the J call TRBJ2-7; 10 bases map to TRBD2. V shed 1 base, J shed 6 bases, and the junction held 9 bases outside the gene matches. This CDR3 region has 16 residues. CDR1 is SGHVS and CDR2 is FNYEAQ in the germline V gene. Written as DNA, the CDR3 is TGTGCCAGCAGCTTAGTCGATCCTAGCGGGAGTTTCGAGCAGTACTTC. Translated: CASSLVDPSGSFEQYF.